A selection of T cell receptor beta chains follows, all from one sample in a study of cytomegalovirus exposure and HLA in healthy donors. Generated by immunoSEQ multiplex PCR, the TCRdb table keeps only in-frame clones and is missing some. Found here are 150,000 to 200,000 clones, over 75% of them singletons; the top ten hold approximately 2%. The source material was PBMCs. The receptor source for this set is a woman between 18 and 29 years old in good health and CMV-seronegative. Each CDR3 is given with its conserved first and last residue. Each record gives: J gene, clone size, D gene, V gene, CDR3 protein, CDR3 DNA. D genes are given only for firm matches. For some rows the clone size is stated as once, few or many, or as a class when expanded; others skip it.

TRBJ1-2,-,TRBD1,TRBV7-2,CASSLRQGHNYGYTF,TGTGCCAGCAGCTTAAGACAGGGGCATAACTATGGCTACACCTTC
TRBJ2-7,-,-,TRBV18,CASSTGPTVGPYEQYF,TGTGCCAGCTCAACCGGGCCGACAGTAGGCCCCTACGAGCAGTACTTC
TRBJ1-5,-,-,TRBV2,CASKSTELSNQPQHF,TGTGCCAGCAAGTCGACAGAACTTAGCAATCAGCCCCAGCATTTT
TRBJ1-1,-,TRBD1,TRBV6-6,CASLRQGYRYPFF,TGTGCCAGCCTCAGACAGGGATATCGATACCCATTCTTT
TRBJ2-1,-,TRBD2,TRBV18,CASSTGTSGRTYNEQFF,TGTGCCAGCTCAACAGGGACTAGCGGTCGAACCTACAATGAGCAGTTCTTC
TRBJ2-1,few,TRBD2,TRBV29-1,CSGDKLAGVYEQFF,TGCAGCGGTGACAAACTAGCGGGAGTTTATGAGCAGTTCTTC
TRBJ2-1,few,TRBD2,TRBV11-2,CASSSDFSGRAPRQFF,TGTGCCAGCAGCTCAGACTTTAGCGGGAGGGCCCCCCGGCAGTTCTTC
TRBJ2-5,-,TRBD1,TRBV4-1,CASRQPDRAETQYF,TGCGCCAGCAGACAACCGGACAGGGCGGAGACCCAGTACTTC
TRBJ2-3,-,-,TRBV6-5,CASSYAGGTDTQYF,TGTGCCAGCAGTTATGCGGGTGGCACAGATACGCAGTATTTT
TRBJ2-7,-,TRBD2,TRBV15,CATSSPRASGHYEQYF,TGTGCCACCAGCAGCCCCAGAGCTAGCGGGCACTACGAGCAGTACTTC
TRBJ2-4,-,-,TRBV10-3,CAIQGSQNIQYF,TGTGCCATACAGGGTTCCCAAAACATTCAGTACTTC
TRBJ1-5,once,TRBD1,TRBV2,CASSGDRSNQPQHF,TGTGCCAGCAGTGGGGACAGAAGCAATCAGCCCCAGCATTTT
TRBJ1-3,-,TRBD1,TRBV4-1,CASSQDQGQVGNTIYF,TGCGCCAGCAGCCAAGATCAAGGACAGGTCGGAAACACCATATATTTT
TRBJ2-1,-,TRBD2,TRBV2,CASSEAGGNNEQFF,TGTGCCAGCAGTGAGGCGGGGGGAAACAATGAGCAGTTCTTC
TRBJ2-3,-,-,TRBV29-1,CSVVGAGQSTDTQYF,TGCAGCGTTGTGGGAGCGGGACAAAGCACAGATACGCAGTATTTT
TRBJ1-1,-,-,TRBV7-6,CASSLAQNTEAFF,TGTGCCAGCAGCTTAGCTCAAAACACTGAAGCTTTCTTT
TRBJ1-2,-,-,TRBV15,CATSSPVVSRGTNYGYTF,TGTGCCACCAGCAGTCCAGTGGTGTCTCGGGGGACGAACTATGGCTACACCTTC
TRBJ2-5,-,-,TRBV5-1,CASSFKETQYF,TGCGCCAGCAGCTTTAAAGAGACCCAGTACTTC
TRBJ2-2,few,TRBD2,TRBV9,CASSVTLSGAGDTGELFF,TGTGCCAGCAGCGTAACTTTATCGGGAGCGGGAGACACCGGGGAGCTGTTTTTT
TRBJ1-5,-,-,TRBV9,CASSPDAGYQPQHF,TGTGCCAGCAGCCCAGACGCGGGGTATCAGCCCCAGCATTTT
TRBJ2-1,-,-,TRBV6-5,CASSGGRGGSDEQFF,TGTGCCAGCAGCGGGGGGCGGGGAGGTAGCGATGAGCAGTTCTTC
TRBJ1-1,-,-,TRBV29-1,CSVEDRAPEAFF,TGCAGCGTTGAAGACAGGGCCCCTGAAGCTTTCTTT
TRBJ2-7,-,-,TRBV6-1,CASTSRTPMTYEQYF,TGTGCCAGCACTTCCCGGACACCTATGACCTACGAGCAGTACTTC
TRBJ2-3,many,-,TRBV11-3,CASSWNWGSDTQYF,TGTGCCAGCAGCTGGAATTGGGGCTCAGATACGCAGTATTTT
TRBJ2-7,-,-,TRBV9,CASSVDNYEQYF,TGTGCCAGCAGCGTAGACAACTACGAGCAGTACTTC